The present T cell receptor beta chain was sequenced within a study of T cell responses to AZD1222 COVID-19 vaccine. Overall study results and limits: The number of AZD1222 recipients seropositive at baseline was only five to seven. Females made up more of the donors, who were largely white British, and clonal diversity may have come out too low. The repertoires were collected only after the peak T cell response.

A note on this clone: Antigen specificity is unknown.

Sequencing was performed with immunoSEQ multiplex PCR; in TCRdb, only in-frame clones are kept and a portion is missing. The sample yields approximately 100,000 clones, roughly nine tenths seen once. CDR1 and CDR2 (germline): KGHSH, LQKENI. V was shortened by 0 bases and J by 6 bases, with 8 bases between the two germline ends. This CDR3 has 14 residues. The genes are TRBV18 and TRBJ2-2; tentative D call: TRBD1 (5 bases). The starting material was peripheral blood, obtained 28 days after the second AZD1222 dose. This TCR was recovered from an adult who received the AZD1222 COVID-19 vaccine. Here the CDR3 reads CASSPPPGSGELFF. The CDR3 region has the DNA TGTGCCAGCTCACCACCACCAGGGTCCGGGGAGCTGTTTTTT.